Reported below is one T cell receptor beta chain. The data derive from a study of control samples from healthy donors and cancer patients. Germline V gives CDR1 MNHNS, CDR2 SASEGT. Trimming shortened V by 3 bases and J by 5 bases, and 13 bases separated the two germline ends. CDR3 length equals 15 residues. The protocol was immunoSEQ multiplex PCR, while the TCRdb copy is restricted to in-frame clones and leaves out a portion. The table includes 35,000 to 50,000 clones, 80% to 90% detected once. Specimen: PBMCs. This sequence was found in a woman between 55 and 75 years old with lung cancer. The chain links TRBV6-1 to TRBJ1-4, with D possibly being TRBD1 (5 bases). The CDR3 DNA is TGTGCCAGCAGTGACCGGGCGCGGGGGAATGAAAAACTGTTTTTT. Translation gives CASSDRARGNEKLFF.